This T cell receptor beta chain derives from a study of cytomegalovirus exposure and HLA in healthy donors. Study-level results: Highly shared variants forming one cluster were likely a sequencing artifact. The study found most TCR sequences rare, yet found some public TCRs in many donors.

Amplification used 60 Vbeta primers and 13 Jbeta primers. The method was immunoSEQ multiplex PCR; TCRdb's version includes in-frame clones alone and lacks a portion of them. The table has under 110,000 clones, 76% seen once. A few counts support this clone. Its antigen remains unidentified. Germline V lookup: CDR1 LNHDA, CDR2 SQIVND (reference sequence). This CDR3 is built from 17 residues. V lost 3 bases to trimming and J lost 9 bases; unmatched junction nucleotides: 16. V is TRBV19 and J is TRBJ2-1; 8 bases agree with TRBD2. The receptor was derived from a man aged 40-55 years in good health and CMV-seronegative. Sequences were obtained from PBMCs. The CDR3: CASSISLGIAGRAEQFF. In DNA, the CDR3 is TGTGCCAGTAGTATTAGTCTTGGGATAGCGGGGAGGGCTGAGCAGTTCTTC.